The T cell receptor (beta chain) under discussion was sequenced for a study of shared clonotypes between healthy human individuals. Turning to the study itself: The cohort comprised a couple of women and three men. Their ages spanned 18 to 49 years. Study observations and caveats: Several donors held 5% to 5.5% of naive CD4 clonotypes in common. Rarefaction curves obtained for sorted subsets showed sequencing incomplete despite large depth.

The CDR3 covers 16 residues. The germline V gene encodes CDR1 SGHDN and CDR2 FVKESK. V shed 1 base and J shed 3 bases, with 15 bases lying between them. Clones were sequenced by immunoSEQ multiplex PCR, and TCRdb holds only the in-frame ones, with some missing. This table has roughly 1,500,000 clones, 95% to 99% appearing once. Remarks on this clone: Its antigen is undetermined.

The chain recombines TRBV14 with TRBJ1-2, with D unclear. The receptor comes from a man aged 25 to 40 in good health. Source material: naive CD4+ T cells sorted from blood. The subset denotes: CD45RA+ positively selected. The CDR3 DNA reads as TGTGCCAGCAGCCAAGCTGCTGTCCAGGTTGACTATGGCTACACCTTC. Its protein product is CASSQAAVQVDYGYTF.